Detailed here is one T cell receptor beta chain. Ten or more counts support this clone. Its antigen remains unidentified. The sample holds no much larger clone one base away, and base qualities are not on file. V is cut by 2 bases and J by 1 base, and the space between the germline ends is 7 bases. The CDR3 measures 14 amino acids from cysteine to phenylalanine. CDR3 DNA only is kept here, 42 bases in frame from base 1. The CDR1 and CDR2 encoded by the germline V gene are WSHSY and SAAADI. The collaborating institutions used their own protocols to collect whole blood in K2EDTA tubes. Collaborator samples were shipped for TCRbeta analysis as frozen whole blood, isolated PBMCs, or DNA extracted from either sample type. This sample is part of a study of blood T cell repertoires in COVID-19 (dated by TCRdb to the early 2020s). Looking at the study overall: Samples from collaborators originated in the United States, Italy and Spain and spanned both the acute and convalescent phases of COVID-19. The material from the prospective study consisted of cDNA or gDNA derived from T cells, B-cell-depleted T cells, or PBMCs. Subjects who had been exposed to COVID-19, were actively infected with it, or had recovered from it provided the deeply sampled blood TCRbeta repertoires that made up the dataset. A freely available public database, intended as a resource for researchers studying the immune response to SARS-CoV-2, is where the repertoires were released. Samples were obtained from the ongoing ImmuneRACE study (first 160 participants) and from over a thousand subjects provided by 6 global collaborators. Nearly every sample came with metadata listing a de-identified subject ID, COVID-19 status, age in years and sex. Where available, HLA class I and class II types were obtained from metadata supplied by the sample provider rather than from assay-based typing. Broader findings and caveats from the paper: Clinical and demographic metadata were provided uncurated, with the amount varying by source and participant.

TCRbeta CDR3 regions were amplified from genomic DNA by means of the immunoSEQ Assay, a bias-controlled multiplex PCR. Processing in the source paper ran as follows. Nucleated cell counts per sample were estimated from amplification of reference gene primers within the assay. Sequence reads were collapsed and filtered to measure the absolute abundance of every unique TCRbeta CDR3 rearrangement. Productive Simpson clonality was computed per sample as the square root of Simpson's diversity index over productive rearrangements. The table was pulled from immuneACCESS by TCRdb, which kept in-frame rearrangements only. Such tables lose some clones; where checked, under half of the loss comes from unresolved V genes, and the rest has no known cause. Clone size and the V and J calls come from that table; the DNA yielded D and trimming. The sample table holds roughly 87,000 clones, of which roughly 83% were seen once. The biggest ten clones account for about 25% of the sample.

In this chain, TRBV10-2 is recombined with TRBJ2-3; the D gene cannot be resolved reliably. The TCR was taken from a human donor in a cohort sampled during active COVID-19. The sequenced material came from peripheral blood. The CDR3 region has the sequence CASSEKQGTDTQYF. In nucleotides, the sequence is TGCGCCAGCAGTGAGAAGCAGGGCACAGATACGCAGTATTTT.